This T cell receptor beta chain was obtained from a study of post-analysis software for immune sequencing data. Background on the study: Some patients lacked subtype; others had relapsing-remitting, secondary progressive or progressive-relapsing disease. Findings and limits, study-wide: F measure clustering grouped samples strongly by preparation batch. Significantly lower normalized Chao1 diversity was seen in multiple sclerosis patients than in controls. Patients showed TRBV5-6, TRBV5-1 and TRBV20-1 among 4 or 5 TRBV segments more frequent than in controls.

Deletions cut 5 bases from V and 7 bases from J, with 20 bases between. The CDR3 totals 14 residues. The germline V gene has CDR1 DFQATT and CDR2 SNEGSKA (reference sequence). This clonotype has just a few counts. The antigen is not known. Researchers reported that TCR beta cDNA libraries carried unique molecular identifiers. Roughly 0.5 million cDNA molecules were obtained from approximately 0.91 to 9.4 million T cells. TCRdb redid the calling of the PCR reads with MiXCR, one entry per CDR3 protein. The repertoire includes over 700,000 distinct CDR3 sequences, roughly 27% of them detected once, and around 0.56% sits in the top ten.

Sample: blood. This clonotype was sampled from a girl aged 5-17 years with multiple sclerosis. The chain is built from TRBV20-1 and TRBJ1-2; D is ambiguous. As DNA, the CDR3 is TGCAGTGCTTCCGGCGACGGGCAAATGGTTGGCTACACCTTC. This translates into CSASGDGQMVGYTF.